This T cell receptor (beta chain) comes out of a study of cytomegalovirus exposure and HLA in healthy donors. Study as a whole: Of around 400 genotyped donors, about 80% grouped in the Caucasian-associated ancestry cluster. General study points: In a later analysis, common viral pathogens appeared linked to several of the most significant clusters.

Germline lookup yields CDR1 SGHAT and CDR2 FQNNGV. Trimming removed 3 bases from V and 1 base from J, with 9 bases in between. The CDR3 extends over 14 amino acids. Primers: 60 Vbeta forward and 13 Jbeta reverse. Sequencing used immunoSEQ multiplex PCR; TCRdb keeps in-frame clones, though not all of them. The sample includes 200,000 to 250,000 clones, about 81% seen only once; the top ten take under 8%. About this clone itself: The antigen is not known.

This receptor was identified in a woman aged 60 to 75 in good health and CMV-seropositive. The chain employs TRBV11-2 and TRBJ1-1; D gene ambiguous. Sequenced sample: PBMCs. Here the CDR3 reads CASSLSIQNTEAFF. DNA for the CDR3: TGTGCCAGCAGCTTGAGTATTCAGAACACTGAAGCTTTCTTT.